This T cell receptor beta chain was found in a study of OX40 agonist ivuxolimab in advanced cancers. As concerns this clone: The target antigen is unknown.

Overall study findings and caveats: The study found that CD8+ T cells averaged more expanded clones than CD4+.

Clones were read by immunoSEQ multiplex PCR, and TCRdb kept only the in-frame ones, dropping some. The table has 15,000 to 20,000 clones, 90% seen once; the top ten hold 25% to 30%. Here the sequenced sample was CD4+ or CD8+ T cells sorted from blood, taken in a trial of the OX40 agonist ivuxolimab. The receptor was derived from an adult with an advanced solid tumor such as melanoma, head and neck, liver or kidney cancer.

In nucleotides, the CDR3 is TGCGCCAGCAGCCCAGGGAGAGAGACCCAGTACTTC. Amino acid sequence: CASSPGRETQYF. The chain uses TRBV5-1 and TRBJ2-5; D possibly matches TRBD1 or TRBD2 (5 bases each). The V end lost 4 bases, the J end lost 4 bases, and 8 bases lay between the germline ends. Germline loops: CDR1 SGHRS, CDR2 YFSETQ. The CDR3 covers 12 residues.